The 23 T cell receptor beta chains presented below share a single source sample, sequenced in a study of blood T cells in healthy people across ages. Through a sample-barcoded 5' primer and a J-beta primer mix, a second PCR was run for roughly 6 to 12 cycles. One entry per CDR3 protein results from TCRdb running MiXCR on the 5' RACE reads. The profile shows approximately 1,000,000 distinct CDR3 sequences, more than 35% of them singletons. Sequencing input: blood. The origin of the receptors is a woman aged 55-70 years in good health.

Only one count was recorded for this clonotype. V usage is TRBV6-2 or TRBV6-3 and J usage is TRBJ1-1; TRBD1 is a possible D gene (6 bases). The CDR3 is made up of 16 amino acids. V lost 0 bases to trimming and J lost 8 bases, with 19 bases between them. From germline, CDR1 is MNHEY and CDR2 SVGEGT. The CDR3 sequence is CASSYSIGTPLGEAFF. As DNA, the CDR3 is TGTGCCAGCAGTTACTCGATCGGGACACCCTTAGGGGAAGCTTTCTTT.

The gene calls are TRBV6-6 and TRBJ2-1; TRBD2 is a possible D gene (7 bases). This CDR3 region has 17 residues. Germline V CDR1 and CDR2: MNHNY, SVGAGI (reference sequence). Trimming removed 6 bases from V and 4 bases from J, with 22 bases in between. The CDR3 nucleotides are TGTGCCAGCAGGTCAACGACTGGGGGGGGCCAGTACAATGAGCAGTTCTTC. Translated, it gives CASRSTTGGGQYNEQFF.

The rearrangement links TRBV2 to TRBJ1-5, with 8 bases aligning to TRBD1. The CDR3 covers 15 residues. The ends lost 4 bases at V and 4 bases at J; junction bases unmatched: 6. Germline-derived CDR1 and CDR2 are SNHLY and FYNNEI. CDR3 nucleotides: TGTGCCAGCAGTGGGGGACAGGCGGCGAATCAGCCCCAGCATTTT. Protein: CASSGGQAANQPQHF.

The V and J genes are TRBV9 and TRBJ2-3, with a possible D match to TRBD2 (6 bases). Per the germline V gene, CDR1 is SGDLS and CDR2 is YYNGEE. There are 14 residues in the CDR3. V lost 1 base to trimming and J lost 4 bases, with 10 bases between them. CDR3 loop: CASSVTGGADTQYF. DNA for the CDR3: TGTGCCAGCAGCGTAACCGGGGGTGCAGATACGCAGTATTTT.

J is TRBJ2-2 and V is TRBV27; D not certain. CDR3 length: 11 amino acids. The germline CDR1 and CDR2 sequences are MNHEY and SMNVEV (reference sequence). Trimming left V 7 bases short and J 7 bases short, with 7 bases between. CDR3 sequence reads: CASISGGELFF. The CDR3 DNA sequence: TGTGCCAGCATTTCGGGCGGGGAGCTGTTTTTT.

This chain joins TRBV4-2 and TRBJ2-1; TRBD1 might be the D (5 bases). This CDR3 has 15 amino acids. Germline lookup yields CDR1 LGHNA and CDR2 YNFKEQ. V was pared by 6 bases and J by 2 bases, with 14 bases between. The CDR3 sequence is CASRNRNFTYNEQFF. The DNA of the CDR3 is TGTGCCAGCAGGAACAGGAATTTTACCTACAATGAGCAGTTCTTC.

The V and J genes are TRBV15 and TRBJ2-6; unclear D gene. CDR3 length: 16 residues. Trimming shortened V by 3 bases and J by 5 bases, and 14 bases separated the two germline ends. Germline CDR1 and CDR2: LNHNV and YYDKDF (reference sequence). CDR3 sequence reads: CATSRDRSLRANVLTF. For the CDR3, the DNA is TGTGCCACCAGCAGGGATCGTTCCCTTAGGGCCAACGTCCTGACTTTC.

The chain employs TRBV29-1 and TRBJ2-5; D gene unclear. The germline gives CDR1 SQVTM, CDR2 ANQGSEA. The V end was cut by 0 bases, the J end by 4 bases, with 12 bases between. This CDR3 has 14 amino acids. The chain's CDR3 is CSVEDESMRETQYF. The CDR3 bases are TGCAGCGTTGAAGATGAGTCGATGAGAGAGACCCAGTACTTC.

In this sample, this clonotype turned up many times. The chain joins TRBV29-1 to TRBJ2-1, with TRBD2 as a possible D gene (6 bases). The CDR3 runs to 13 residues. Germline values: CDR1 SQVTM, CDR2 ANQGSEA. The V end was cut by 4 bases, the J end by 3 bases, with 10 bases between. The CDR3 DNA follows: TGCAGCGTTGGGGACTCCGACTACAATGAGCAGTTCTTC. Residues: CSVGDSDYNEQFF.

This chain uses TRBV6-4 with TRBJ2-6; 9 bases are a match to TRBD1. Germline loops: CDR1 MRHNA, CDR2 SNTAGT. The ends lost 6 bases at V and 2 bases at J; junction bases unmatched: 8. CDR3 length: 17 residues. The CDR3 sequence: CASSRDREVTGANVLTF. CDR3 sequence (DNA): TGTGCCAGCAGCCGGGACAGGGAGGTAACTGGGGCCAACGTCCTGACTTTC.

The chain combines TRBV6-6 with TRBJ2-3; D gene unclear. This CDR3 comprises 13 residues. Germline V gives CDR1 MNHNY, CDR2 SVGAGI (reference sequence). Trimming removed 6 bases from V and 0 bases from J, with 7 bases in between. The CDR3 loop reads CASRISSTDTQYF. DNA of the CDR3: TGTGCCAGCAGGATCTCTAGCACAGATACGCAGTATTTT.

This chain links TRBV29-1 with TRBJ1-1, with D unclear. CDR1 and CDR2 (germline): SQVTM, ANQGSEA. The CDR3 is made up of 15 amino acids. The V gene lost 1 base and the J gene lost 4 bases, with 16 bases spanning the gap. The CDR3 region is CSVEGPGGGSTEAFF. The CDR3 DNA reads as TGCAGCGTTGAAGGTCCGGGAGGCGGGAGCACTGAAGCTTTCTTT.

This clonotype was recorded once. An end of the junction differs from the germline gene, which may be a read error. This chain connects TRBV10-3 to TRBJ2-3; 7 bases match TRBD2. Germline CDR1 is ENHRY and CDR2 is SYGVKD. CDR3 length: 15 amino acids. CDR3 sequence reads: CAIRRTSEGTVTQYF. DNA of the CDR3: TGTGCCATCAGGCGCACTAGCGAGGGCACAGTTACGCAGTATTTT.

This chain uses TRBV20-1 with TRBJ2-1; tentatively, D is TRBD2 (5 bases). Germline lookup yields CDR1 DFQATT and CDR2 SNEGSKA (reference sequence). Trimming removed 3 bases from V and 14 bases from J, with 32 bases in between. This CDR3 spans 17 amino acids. The CDR3 nucleotides read TGCAGTGCTAGTGGGTCCGTTAGGGAACCACTGGGCACCGGGGAGTTCTTC. Its translation: CSASGSVREPLGTGEFF.

V gene TRBV3-1 combines with J gene TRBJ1-4; unclear D gene. Germline V lookup: CDR1 LGHDT, CDR2 YNNKEL (reference sequence). Trimming removed 5 bases at V and 10 bases at J, with 23 bases between. There are 16 residues in the CDR3. The CDR3 DNA reads TGTGCCAGCAGCAACCTAAACCAAGGACCAGCGGTAAAACTGTTTTTT. Translation: CASSNLNQGPAVKLFF.

In this sample, this clonotype turned up a few times. The V gene is TRBV4-1, the J gene TRBJ1-2; the match to TRBD1 covers 7 bases. CDR3 length: 13 amino acids. Germline assignment: CDR1 MGHRA and CDR2 YSYEKL. V was clipped by 0 bases and J by 8 bases; unmatched bases: 3. CDR3 sequence reads: CASSQDLDRGYTF. The CDR3 coding sequence is TGCGCCAGCAGCCAAGATTTGGACAGGGGCTACACCTTC.

V usage is TRBV20-1 and J usage is TRBJ1-6; TRBD1 might be the D (5 bases). The V end lost 4 bases, the J end lost 0 bases, and 16 bases lay between the germline ends. The CDR3 runs 17 residues. Germline lookup yields CDR1 DFQATT and CDR2 SNEGSKA (reference sequence). The CDR3 DNA follows: TGCAGTGCTATCCCCGGGGACGCCAGCTCCTATAATTCACCCCTCCACTTT. Amino acids: CSAIPGDASSYNSPLHF.

V gene TRBV3-1 combines with J gene TRBJ1-2; D call uncertain. The V gene's germline CDR1 is LGHDT and CDR2 YNNKEL (reference sequence). V lost 5 bases, J lost 8 bases, and 12 bases lay in between. The CDR3 runs 12 residues. In nucleotides, the CDR3 is TGTGCCAGCAGCGCTAGTCTCGGGGGCTACACCTTC. Residues: CASSASLGGYTF. The full variable domain, completed using reference TRBV3-1 and TRBJ1-2, is DTAVSQTPKYLVTQMGNDKSIKCEQNLGHDTMYWYKQDSKKFLKIMFSYNNKELIINETVPNRFSPKSPDKAHLNLHINSLELGDSAVYFCASSASLGGYTFGSGTRLTVV.

V and J are TRBV20-1 and TRBJ2-5, with TRBD1 matching 9 bases. CDR1 and CDR2 (germline): DFQATT, SNEGSKA (reference sequence). The CDR3 has 13 residues. J was trimmed by 4 bases and V by 7 bases; bases with no gene match: 7. The CDR3 spells CSGPGQGGETQYF. CDR3 nucleotides: TGCAGTGGACCGGGACAGGGAGGAGAGACCCAGTACTTC.

V usage is TRBV29-1 and J usage is TRBJ2-5; tentatively, D is TRBD1 (5 bases). The germline V gene encodes CDR1 SQVTM and CDR2 ANQGSEA. The CDR3 spans 11 residues. Deletions cut 7 bases from V and 5 bases from J, with 11 bases between. The CDR3: CSDQPGETQYF. The CDR3 nucleotides are TGCAGCGACCAACCAGGGGAGACCCAGTACTTC.

This clonotype was counted a single time. DNA of the CDR3: TGCAGTGCTAGAGATCGCCCTAGCGGGAGCACAGATACGCAGTATTTT. Translation: CSARDRPSGSTDTQYF. V gene TRBV20-1 combines with J gene TRBJ2-3, with 8 bases aligning to TRBD2. This CDR3 spans 16 amino acids. Germline-derived CDR1 and CDR2 are DFQATT and SNEGSKA (reference sequence). V trimming: 0 bases; J trimming: 0 bases; junction bases outside the gene matches: 5.

The J gene is TRBJ2-7, the V gene TRBV4-1; the match to TRBD1 covers 7 bases. The germline gives CDR1 MGHRA, CDR2 YSYEKL. V trimming: 1 base; J trimming: 5 bases; junction bases outside the gene matches: 11. The CDR3 extends over 16 amino acids. The CDR3 sequence is CASSQGLATGSHEQYF. The CDR3 nucleotides read TGCGCCAGCAGCCAAGGATTAGCGACAGGGTCCCACGAGCAGTACTTC.

This sequence joins TRBV7-8 and TRBJ2-7, with a weak D call TRBD2 (6 bases). The germline gives CDR1 SGHVS, CDR2 FQNEAQ. The V end was cut by 5 bases, the J end by 4 bases, with 15 bases between. The CDR3 is made up of 14 amino acids. The CDR3 spells CASSPTSPGYEQYF. As DNA, the CDR3 is TGTGCCAGCAGCCCTACTAGCCCAGGTTACGAGCAGTACTTC.